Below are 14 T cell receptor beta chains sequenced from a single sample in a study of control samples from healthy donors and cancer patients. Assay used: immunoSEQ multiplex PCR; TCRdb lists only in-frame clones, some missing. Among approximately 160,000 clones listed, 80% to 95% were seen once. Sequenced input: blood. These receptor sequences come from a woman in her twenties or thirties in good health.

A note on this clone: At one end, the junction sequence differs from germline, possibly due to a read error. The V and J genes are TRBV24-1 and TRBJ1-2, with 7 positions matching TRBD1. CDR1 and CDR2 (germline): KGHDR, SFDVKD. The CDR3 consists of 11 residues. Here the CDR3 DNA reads TGTGCCACCAGTGAGGCCCGGGACAGCAACTTC. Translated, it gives CATSEARDSNF.

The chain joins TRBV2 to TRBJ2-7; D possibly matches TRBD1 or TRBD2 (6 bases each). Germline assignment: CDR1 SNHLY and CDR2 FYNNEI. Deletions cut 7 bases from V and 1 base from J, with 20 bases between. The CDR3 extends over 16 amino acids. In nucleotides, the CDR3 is TGTGCCAGCAACCCACAGGGCTCTAGCGAATCCTACGAGCAGTACTTC. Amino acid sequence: CASNPQGSSESYEQYF.

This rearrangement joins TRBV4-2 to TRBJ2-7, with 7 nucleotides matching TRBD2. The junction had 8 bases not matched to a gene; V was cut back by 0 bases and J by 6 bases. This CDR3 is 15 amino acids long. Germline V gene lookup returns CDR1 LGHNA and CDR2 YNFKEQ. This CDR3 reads CASSQEGGGEGEQYF. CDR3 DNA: TGTGCCAGCAGCCAAGAAGGCGGGGGTGAGGGCGAGCAGTACTTC.

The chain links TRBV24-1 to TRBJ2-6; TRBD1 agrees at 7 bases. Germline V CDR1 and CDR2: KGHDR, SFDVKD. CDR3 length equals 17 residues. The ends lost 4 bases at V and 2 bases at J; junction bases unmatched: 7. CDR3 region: CATSDPRQGTGANVLTF. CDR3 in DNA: TGTGCCACCAGTGACCCCAGACAGGGTACTGGGGCCAACGTCCTGACTTTC.

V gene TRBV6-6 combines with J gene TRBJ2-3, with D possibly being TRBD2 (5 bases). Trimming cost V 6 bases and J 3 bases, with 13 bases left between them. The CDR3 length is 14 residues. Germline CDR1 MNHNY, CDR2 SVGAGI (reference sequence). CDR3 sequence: CASSLTSGTDTQYF. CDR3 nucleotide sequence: TGTGCCAGCAGCCTAACGTCGGGGACAGATACGCAGTATTTT.

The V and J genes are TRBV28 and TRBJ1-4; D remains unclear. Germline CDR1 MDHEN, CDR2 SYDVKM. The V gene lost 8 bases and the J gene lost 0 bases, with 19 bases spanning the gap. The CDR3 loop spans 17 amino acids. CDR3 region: CASHTWRAGTTNEKLFF. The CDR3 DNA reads TGTGCCAGCCATACATGGCGGGCCGGCACAACTAATGAAAAACTGTTTTTT.

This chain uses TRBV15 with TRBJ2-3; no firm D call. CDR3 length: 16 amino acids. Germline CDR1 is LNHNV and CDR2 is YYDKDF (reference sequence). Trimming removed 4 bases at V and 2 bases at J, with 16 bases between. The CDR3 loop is CATSKGLMGSTDTQYF. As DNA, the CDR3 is TGTGCCACCAGCAAGGGATTAATGGGATCCACAGATACGCAGTATTTT.

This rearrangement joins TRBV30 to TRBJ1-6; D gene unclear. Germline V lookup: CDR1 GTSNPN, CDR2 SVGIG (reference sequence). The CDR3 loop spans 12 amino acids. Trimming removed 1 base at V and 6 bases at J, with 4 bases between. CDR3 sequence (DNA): TGTGCCTGGAGTGCCAGTAATTCACCCCTCCACTTT. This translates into CAWSASNSPLHF.

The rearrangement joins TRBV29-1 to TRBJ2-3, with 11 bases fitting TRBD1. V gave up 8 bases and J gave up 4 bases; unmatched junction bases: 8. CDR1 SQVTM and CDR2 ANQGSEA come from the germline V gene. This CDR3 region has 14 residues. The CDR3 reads CSLDSGQGADTQYF. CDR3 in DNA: TGCAGCCTCGACTCGGGACAGGGGGCAGATACGCAGTATTTT.

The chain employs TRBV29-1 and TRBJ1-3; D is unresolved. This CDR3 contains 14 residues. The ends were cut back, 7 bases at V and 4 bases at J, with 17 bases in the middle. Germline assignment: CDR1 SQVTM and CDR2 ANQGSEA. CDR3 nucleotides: TGCAGCGCCGCGGCGGGGATTGAGGGAAACACCATATATTTT. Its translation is CSAAAGIEGNTIYF.

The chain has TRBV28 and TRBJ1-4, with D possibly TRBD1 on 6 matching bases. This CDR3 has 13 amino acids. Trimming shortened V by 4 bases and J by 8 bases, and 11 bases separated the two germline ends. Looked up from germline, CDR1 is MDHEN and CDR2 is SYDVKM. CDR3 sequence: CASSSGAPEKLFF. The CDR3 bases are TGTGCCAGCAGTTCGGGGGCGCCGGAAAAACTGTTTTTT.

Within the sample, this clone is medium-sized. The CDR3 here is CASSEGSNQPQHF. CDR3 nucleotides: TGTGCCAGCAGTGAAGGTAGCAATCAGCCCCAGCATTTT. This sequence joins TRBV6-1 and TRBJ1-5; D unresolved. The V gene lost 1 base and the J gene lost 0 bases, with 1 base spanning the gap. CDR1 is MNHNS and CDR2 is SASEGT in the germline V gene. The CDR3 loop spans 13 amino acids.

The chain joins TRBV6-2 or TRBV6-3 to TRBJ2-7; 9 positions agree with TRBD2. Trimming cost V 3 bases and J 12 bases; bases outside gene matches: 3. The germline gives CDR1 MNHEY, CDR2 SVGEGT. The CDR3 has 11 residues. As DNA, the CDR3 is TGTGCCAGCAGTTATGGGACTAGCCTGTACTTC. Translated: CASSYGTSLYF.

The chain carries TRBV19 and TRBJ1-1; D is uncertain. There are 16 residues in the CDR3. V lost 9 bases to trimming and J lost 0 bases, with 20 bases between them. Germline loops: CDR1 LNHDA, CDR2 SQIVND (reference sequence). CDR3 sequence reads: CASAGGPKPLNTEAFF. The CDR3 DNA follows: TGTGCCAGCGCCGGCGGACCTAAACCTTTGAACACTGAAGCTTTCTTT.